These T cell receptor beta chains were read from a single sample in a study of T cells in Graves' hyperthyroidism and ophthalmopathy. TCRdb re-derived calls from the multiplex PCR reads in MiXCR, one entry per CDR3 protein. The table lists hundreds of thousands of distinct CDR3 sequences, roughly 13% of them singletons. Sequencing was performed on blood. All receptors derive from a woman aged 18-29 years with Graves' hyperthyroidism. CDR3s include the opening cysteine and the closing phenylalanine or tryptophan. The order of the fields is J gene, V gene, clone size, D gene, CDR3 protein, CDR3 DNA. D genes are given only for firm matches. Rows give clone size only sometimes, using once, few, many, or a class for an expanded clone.

>TRBJ2-3|TRBV18|many|-
CASSPSRRADTQYF
TGTGCCAGCTCTCCCAGCCGTAGGGCAGATACGCAGTATTTT
>TRBJ2-3|TRBV7-3|-|-
CASSLLGGGPGTDTQYF
TGTGCCAGCAGCCTTCTAGGGGGAGGGCCAGGGACAGATACGCAGTATTTT
>TRBJ2-1|TRBV9|-|-
CASSAWEYNEQFF
TGTGCCAGCAGCGCCTGGGAATATAATGAGCAGTTCTTC
>TRBJ1-5|TRBV2|once|-
CASSGITGERVPQHF
TGTGCCAGCAGCGGGATCACAGGAGAAAGGGTGCCCCAGCATTTT
>TRBJ2-5|TRBV9|few|TRBD1
CASSAGTGARGETQYF
TGTGCCAGCAGCGCCGGGACAGGGGCTAGAGGAGAGACCCAGTACTTC
>TRBJ2-3|TRBV9|-|-
CASSVGGRGTDTQYF
TGTGCCAGCAGCGTCGGGGGGCGGGGAACAGATACGCAGTATTTT
>TRBJ2-4|TRBV7-8|many|TRBD1
CASSLVPGTGKNIQYF
TGTGCCAGCAGCTTAGTGCCCGGGACAGGGAAAAACATTCAGTACTTC
>TRBJ2-7|TRBV13|many|-
CASSPGAINEQYF
TGTGCCAGCAGCCCCGGGGCCATTAACGAGCAGTACTTC
>TRBJ2-2|TRBV18|few|TRBD2
CASSPRRGSGGELFF
TGTGCCAGCTCACCACGGCGCGGGAGTGGCGGGGAGCTGTTTTTT
>TRBJ2-2|TRBV19|many|TRBD1
CASSVQGVPTGELFF
TGTGCCAGTAGTGTCCAGGGGGTGCCGACCGGGGAGCTGTTTTTT
>TRBJ1-3|TRBV20-1|many|-
CSARIASGNTIYF
TGCAGTGCTAGAATTGCGTCTGGAAACACCATATATTTT
>TRBJ1-5|TRBV28|many|TRBD1
CATQQGAWQPQHF
TGTGCCACACAACAGGGGGCTTGGCAGCCCCAGCATTTT
>TRBJ2-5|TRBV24-1|many|-
CATSDSGRLETQYF
TGTGCCACCAGTGATTCGGGACGACTAGAGACCCAGTACTTC
>TRBJ1-1|TRBV28|many|TRBD1
CASKQGGYTEAFF
TGTGCCAGCAAACAGGGGGGGTACACTGAAGCTTTCTTT
>TRBJ2-7|TRBV5-8|many|TRBD2
CASNPGMAWPAGAYEQYF
TGTGCCAGCAACCCGGGGATGGCGTGGCCAGCGGGGGCTTACGAGCAGTACTTC
>TRBJ2-4|TRBV11-2|many|TRBD1
CASSPGQGEDIQYF
TGTGCCAGCAGCCCTGGACAGGGTGAGGACATTCAGTACTTC
>TRBJ2-2|TRBV3-1|-|TRBD1
CASTRTGWTGELFF
TGTGCCAGCACCAGGACAGGGTGGACCGGGGAGCTGTTTTTT
>TRBJ1-4|TRBV5-1|few|-
CASSSHERSEKLFF
TGCGCCAGCAGCTCCCACGAAAGGAGTGAAAAACTGTTTTTT
>TRBJ1-4|TRBV20-1|many|-
CSARAAGISNEKLFF
TGCAGTGCTAGAGCGGCGGGGATATCTAATGAAAAACTGTTTTTT
>TRBJ2-1|TRBV24-1|many|-
CATSDSGTFSSYNEQFF
TGTGCCACCAGTGACTCCGGGACTTTCAGCTCCTACAATGAGCAGTTCTTC
>TRBJ2-5|TRBV28|many|-
CATGVGSQETQYF
TGTGCCACTGGCGTGGGATCCCAAGAGACCCAGTACTTC
>TRBJ1-2|TRBV29-1|many|TRBD1
CSVGFRGGSNYTF
TGCAGCGTTGGATTTCGAGGGGGCAGCAACTACACCTTC
>TRBJ2-3|TRBV19|many|-
CASSRGADTQYF
TGTGCCAGTAGTAGAGGAGCAGATACGCAGTATTTT
>TRBJ1-3|TRBV5-8|few|-
CASSTRGSGNTIYF
TGTGCCAGCAGCACCCGAGGCTCTGGAAACACCATATATTTT
>TRBJ2-7|TRBV3-1|many|-
CASSHLDSFYEQYF
TGTGCCAGCAGCCACCTGGACAGTTTTTACGAGCAGTACTTC
>TRBJ1-4|TRBV3-1|many|-
CASSPTGNWGNEKLFF
TGTGCCAGCAGCCCTACAGGGAATTGGGGTAATGAAAAACTGTTTTTT
>TRBJ2-3|TRBV13|many|TRBD2
CASSTAGLTDTQYF
TGTGCCAGCAGCACAGCGGGACTCACAGATACGCAGTATTTT
>TRBJ1-2|TRBV28|few|-
CASSSEGRSLNTF
TGTGCCAGCAGCTCCGAGGGACGGTCGCTCAACACCTTC
>TRBJ2-7|TRBV6-2/TRBV6-3|many|TRBD2
CASSIRLAGLYEQYF
TGTGCCAGCAGTATACGACTAGCGGGGTTATACGAGCAGTACTTC
>TRBJ1-6|TRBV9|-|-
CASSVDGSYNSPLHF
TGTGCCAGCAGCGTAGATGGCAGCTATAATTCACCCCTCCACTTT